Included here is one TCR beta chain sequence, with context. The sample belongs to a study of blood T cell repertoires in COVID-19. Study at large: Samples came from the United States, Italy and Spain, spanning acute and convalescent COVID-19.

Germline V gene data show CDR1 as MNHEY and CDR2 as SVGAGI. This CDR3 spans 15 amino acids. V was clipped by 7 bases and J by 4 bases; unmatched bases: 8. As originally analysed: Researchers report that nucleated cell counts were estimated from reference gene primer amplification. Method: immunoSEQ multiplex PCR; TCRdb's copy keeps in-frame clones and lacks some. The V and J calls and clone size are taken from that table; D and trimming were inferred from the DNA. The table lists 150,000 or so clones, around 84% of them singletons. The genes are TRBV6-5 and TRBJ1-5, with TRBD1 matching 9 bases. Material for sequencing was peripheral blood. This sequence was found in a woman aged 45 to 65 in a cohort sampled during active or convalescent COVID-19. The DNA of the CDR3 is TGTGCCAGCACAAGGGACAGGGAAAGGAATCAGCCCCAGCATTTT. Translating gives CASTRDRERNQPQHF.